These T cell receptor beta chains were read from a single sample in a study of blood T cell repertoires in COVID-19. The data were produced by immunoSEQ multiplex PCR, yet TCRdb's version contains in-frame clones alone and is incomplete. The sample includes about 120,000 clones, about nine tenths of them seen just once. Sequencing was carried out using peripheral blood. The receptors shown here come from a human donor in a cohort sampled during active COVID-19. The CDR3 runs from the conserved cysteine through the conserved F or W. The order of the fields is CDR3 length, clone size, V gene, J gene, D gene, CDR3 protein, CDR3 DNA. D genes are given only for firm matches. The size field is filled for only some rows; it gives once, few, many or a size class.

15,.,TRBV10-3,TRBJ2-7,.,CAISVGQPTSYEQYF,TGTGCCATCAGTGTGGGCCAGCCTACCTCCTACGAGCAGTACTTC
18,once,TRBV5-4,TRBJ2-7,.,CASSQMRESRIPIYEQYF,TGTGCCAGCAGCCAAATGCGGGAATCTAGAATCCCCATCTACGAGCAGTACTTC
13,.,TRBV28,TRBJ2-5,TRBD1,CASSRGYQETQYF,TGTGCCAGCAGCAGGGGGTACCAAGAGACCCAGTACTTC
13,few,TRBV20-1,TRBJ1-1,.,CSASKGRDTEAFF,TGCAGTGCTAGTAAAGGGCGGGACACTGAAGCTTTCTTT
17,.,TRBV5-1,TRBJ1-1,.,CASSLWSGIGSATEAFF,TGCGCCAGCAGCTTATGGTCAGGGATAGGCTCGGCCACTGAAGCTTTCTTT
11,.,TRBV20-1,TRBJ2-7,.,CSARDGGKQYF,TGCAGTGCTAGAGATGGAGGGAAGCAGTACTTC
14,.,TRBV6-5,TRBJ1-3,.,CASIPTGPGNTIYF,TGTGCCAGCATACCGACAGGCCCTGGAAACACCATATATTTT
15,.,TRBV3-1/TRBV3-2,TRBJ2-2,.,CASSQHQRNTGELFF,TGTGCCAGCAGCCAACATCAGCGGAACACCGGGGAGCTGTTTTTT
19,.,TRBV18,TRBJ2-6,.,CASSSYTLLARSGANVLTF,TGTGCCAGCTCATCCTATACCCTCCTAGCCCGCTCTGGGGCCAACGTCCTGACTTTC
13,.,TRBV6-6,TRBJ1-2,TRBD1,CASSGQGAWGYTF,TGTGCCAGCAGCGGACAGGGGGCTTGGGGCTACACCTTC
13,.,TRBV19,TRBJ2-1,.,CASNTQGRHEQFF,TGTGCCAGTAATACGCAGGGCCGACATGAGCAGTTCTTC
15,.,TRBV6-1,TRBJ2-5,TRBD1,CASSEAGTGGETQYF,TGTGCCAGCAGTGAAGCGGGGACAGGGGGAGAGACCCAGTACTTC